This T cell receptor (beta chain) was recovered during a study of blood T cell repertoires in COVID-19. Study as a whole: The analysed material was cDNA or gDNA that came from T cells, B-cell-depleted T cells, or PBMCs.

The data were produced by immunoSEQ multiplex PCR, yet TCRdb's version contains in-frame clones alone and is incomplete. The repertoire holds under 100,000 clones, over 70% seen once, with approximately 25% in the top ten. Germline CDR1 reads MRHNA; CDR2 reads SNTAGT. This CDR3 spans 17 amino acids. J was trimmed by 4 bases and V by 2 bases; bases with no gene match: 3. The sequence derives from an older man with active or convalescent COVID-19. Sample: peripheral blood. The J gene is TRBJ2-1, the V gene TRBV6-4; TRBD2 agrees at 15 bases. The CDR3 spells CASSDVGTSGGYNEQFF. CDR3 coding DNA: TGTGCCAGCAGTGACGTCGGGACTAGCGGGGGGTACAATGAGCAGTTCTTC.